The present T cell receptor beta chain was sequenced within a study of OX40 agonist ivuxolimab in advanced cancers. Method: immunoSEQ multiplex PCR; TCRdb's copy keeps in-frame clones and lacks some. The table shows approximately 45,000 clones, with around 94% occurring only once. Trimming stripped 3 bases from V and 1 base from J, with 9 bases between. This CDR3 has 14 residues. CDR1 is MGHRA, CDR2 YSYEKL, per germline. Sequencing was performed on CD4+ or CD8+ T cells sorted from blood, taken in a trial of the OX40 agonist ivuxolimab. This clonotype was obtained from an adult with an advanced solid tumor such as melanoma, head and neck, liver or kidney cancer. V is TRBV4-1 and J is TRBJ2-5; D is unresolved. The CDR3 region is CASSQTGPQETQYF. The DNA for the CDR3 is TGCGCCAGCAGCCAGACCGGACCCCAAGAGACCCAGTACTTC.